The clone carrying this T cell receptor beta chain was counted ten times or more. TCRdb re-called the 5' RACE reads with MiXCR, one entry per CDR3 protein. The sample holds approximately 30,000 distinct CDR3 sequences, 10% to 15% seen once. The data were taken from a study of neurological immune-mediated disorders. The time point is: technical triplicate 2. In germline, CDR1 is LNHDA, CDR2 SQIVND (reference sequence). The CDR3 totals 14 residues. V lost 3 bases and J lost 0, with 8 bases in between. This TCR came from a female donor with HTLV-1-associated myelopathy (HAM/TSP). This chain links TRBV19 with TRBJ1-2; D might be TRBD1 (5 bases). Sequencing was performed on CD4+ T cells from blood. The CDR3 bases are TGTGCCAGTAGTATTCAGGGACCTAACTATGGCTACACCTTC. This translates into CASSIQGPNYGYTF.